The sequence of this T cell receptor (beta chain) was determined in a study of control samples from healthy donors and cancer patients. TCRdb's copy holds only in-frame clones and misses some; the assay was immunoSEQ multiplex PCR. The profile shows more than 100,000 clones, 85% to 95% of them singletons. This clone occurred a few times. Material for sequencing was blood. The TCR was taken from a man younger than 30 in good health.

The CDR3 coding sequence is TGTGCCAGCAGGATCGGGACAGGGGCCTACAATGAGCAGTTCTTC. Translating it yields CASRIGTGAYNEQFF. The rearrangement joins TRBV7-3 to TRBJ2-1; 10 nucleotides line up with TRBD1. V was clipped by 6 bases and J by 2 bases; unmatched bases: 4. The CDR3 contains 15 residues. CDR1 is SGHTA, CDR2 FQGTGA, per germline.